A few counts support the clone carrying this T cell receptor beta chain. This entry is derived from a study of shared clonotypes between healthy human individuals. For sorted subsets, about 200 ng DNA per replicate equaled tens of thousands of T cell genomes. Clones were sequenced by immunoSEQ multiplex PCR, and TCRdb holds only the in-frame ones, with some missing. The sample includes a few million clones, approximately 93% of them seen just once. Adults of Caucasian background living in Nashville, Tennessee made up all donors. Into CD45RA+ naive and CD45RA-negative memory subsets, the CD4+ cells were split. From germline, CDR1 is MDHEN and CDR2 SYDVKM. This CDR3 contains 11 residues. V lost 4 bases and J lost 2, with 1 base in between.

The chain links TRBV28 to TRBJ2-3; no clear D gene. The specimen sequenced was naive CD4+ T cells from PBMCs. The subset here: CD45RA+ positively selected. The clonotype was recovered from a man younger than 30 in good health. Some clones in this sample may be carry-over from other donors' samples. The DNA for the CDR3 is TGTGCCAGCAGTTACACAGATACGCAGTATTTT. Amino acid sequence: CASSYTDTQYF.